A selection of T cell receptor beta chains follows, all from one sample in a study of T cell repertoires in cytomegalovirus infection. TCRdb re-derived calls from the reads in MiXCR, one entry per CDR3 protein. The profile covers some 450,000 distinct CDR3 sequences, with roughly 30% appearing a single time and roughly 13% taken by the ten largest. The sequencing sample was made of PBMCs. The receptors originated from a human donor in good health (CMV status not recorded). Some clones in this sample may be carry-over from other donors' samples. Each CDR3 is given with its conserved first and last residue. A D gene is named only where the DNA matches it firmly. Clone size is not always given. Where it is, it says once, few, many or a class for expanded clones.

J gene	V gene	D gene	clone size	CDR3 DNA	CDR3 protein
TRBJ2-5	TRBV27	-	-	TGTGCCAGCAGTTTCTCTAGCGCCCGACAAGAGACCCAGTACTTC	CASSFSSARQETQYF
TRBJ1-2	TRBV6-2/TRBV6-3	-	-	TGTGCCAGCAGTTACTCGATAGGACGTTCTTCCGTTAATGGCTATGGCTACACCTTC	CASSYSIGRSSVNGYGYTF
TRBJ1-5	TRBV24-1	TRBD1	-	TGTGCCACCAGTGACCCAAGACAGGGAGGGAAGAGCAATCAGCCCCAGCATTTT	CATSDPRQGGKSNQPQHF
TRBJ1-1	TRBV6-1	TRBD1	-	TGTGCCAGCAGTGAAGCGCGTAAGGGGGCAAGGACTGAAGCTTTCTTT	CASSEARKGARTEAFF
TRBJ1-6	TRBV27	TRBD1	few	TGTGCCAGCAGTCCCGCCTTAAGGGGGCAGCTTTATTCACCCCTCCACTTT	CASSPALRGQLYSPLHF
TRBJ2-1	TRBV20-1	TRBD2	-	TGCAGTGCTCTTCGACTAGCGGAAGACTACAATGAGCAGTTCTTC	CSALRLAEDYNEQFF
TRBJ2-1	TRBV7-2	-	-	TGTGCCAGCAACTTAGATGCAAAGGGAACTCTGTTCTTC	CASNLDAKGTLFF
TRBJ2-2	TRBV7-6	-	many	TGTGCCAGCAGCCTCTCCCGTCATCAGGGGACCGGGGAGCTGTTTTTT	CASSLSRHQGTGELFF
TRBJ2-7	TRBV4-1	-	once	TGCGCCAGCAGCCTTCAACCCAGACTGGCGACTTCCTACGAGCAGTACTTC	CASSLQPRLATSYEQYF
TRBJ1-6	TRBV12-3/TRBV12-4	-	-	TGTGCCAGCAGTTTCGTTGGAAGAAATTCACCCCTCCACTTT	CASSFVGRNSPLHF
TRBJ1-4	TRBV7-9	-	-	TGTGCCAGCAGCCCACGACGGTATGAAAAACTGTTTTTT	CASSPRRYEKLFF
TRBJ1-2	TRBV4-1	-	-	TGCGCCAGCAGCCACGGTGGTGCAGGAAAACTCTACTCGCCCGGCTACACCTTC	CASSHGGAGKLYSPGYTF
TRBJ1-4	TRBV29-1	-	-	TGCAGCGTTCTGGATAATAATGAAAAACTGTTTTTT	CSVLDNNEKLFF
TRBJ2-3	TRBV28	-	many	TGTGCCAGCAGTTTAAGGTATAGGCCTAGCACAGATACGCAGTATTTT	CASSLRYRPSTDTQYF
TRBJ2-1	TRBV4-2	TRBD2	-	TGTGCCAGCAGCCAAGAGGGGGGGGGGGTTCACAATGAGCAGTTCTTC	CASSQEGGGVHNEQFF
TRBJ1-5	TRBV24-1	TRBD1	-	TGTGCCACCAGTGATTCGGGGGACAGGGGCAATCAGCCCCAGCATTTT	CATSDSGDRGNQPQHF
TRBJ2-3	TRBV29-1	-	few	TGCAGCGTGGATAGGCGGGGAACCACAGATACGCAGTATTTT	CSVDRRGTTDTQYF
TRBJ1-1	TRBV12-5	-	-	TGTGCTAGTGGTTTGAGTGGCACTGAAGCTTTCTTT	CASGLSGTEAFF
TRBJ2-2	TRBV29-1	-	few	TGCAGCGTTGAACAGGGTAACACCGGGGAGCTGTTTTTT	CSVEQGNTGELFF
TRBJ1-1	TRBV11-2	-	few	TGTGCCAGCAGCTTAAAGGGGACCATGGTTCGGCCGAACACTGAAGCTTTCTTT	CASSLKGTMVRPNTEAFF
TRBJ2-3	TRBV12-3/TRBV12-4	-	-	TGTGCCAGCAGCAATCAGGGTGGGGCAGATACGCAGTATTTT	CASSNQGGADTQYF
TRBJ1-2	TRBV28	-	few	TGTGCCAGCAGTTTGGCCGGGGGCAGGGATGGCTACACCTTC	CASSLAGGRDGYTF
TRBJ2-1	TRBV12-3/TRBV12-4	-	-	TGTGCCAGCAGTTTAGTCAGGGAGCAGTTCTTC	CASSLVREQFF
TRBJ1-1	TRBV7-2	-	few	TGTGCCAGCAGCTTTACGGCGACAGAGTCTGAAGCTTTCTTT	CASSFTATESEAFF